A selection of T cell receptor beta chains follows, all from one sample in a study of CD8 T cells in Susac syndrome. In TCRdb, the immunoSEQ multiplex PCR reads were re-called with MiXCR into one record per CDR3 protein. The sample lists under 200,000 distinct CDR3 sequences, about 95% seen once, with 0.1% in the top ten. What was sequenced was CD4+ T cells from PBMCs. These receptors came from a human donor in good health. CDR3s include the opening cysteine and the closing phenylalanine or tryptophan. D genes are given only for firm matches. For some rows the clone size is stated as once, few or many, or as a class when expanded; others skip it.

>-|-|TRBV23-1|16|TRBJ1-2
TGCGCCAGCAGTCAAGCCTTCGGGGTGGCAAACTATGGCTACACCTTC
CASSQAFGVANYGYTF
>few|TRBD2|TRBV4-2|13|TRBJ2-3
TGTGCCAGCAGGCTCGGGGGGACAGATACGCAGTATTTT
CASRLGGTDTQYF
>once|-|TRBV3-1|15|TRBJ2-3
TGTGCCAGCAGCCAACGAGCGGGCCCCACAGATACGCAGTATTTT
CASSQRAGPTDTQYF
>-|-|TRBV3-1|13|TRBJ1-6
TGTGCCAGCAGCCAAGGGTCCGGCCTTCCCCTCCACTTT
CASSQGSGLPLHF
>-|TRBD1|TRBV5-4|15|TRBJ1-6
TGTGCCAGCAGGCCAGGCAGGGGGGCGAATTCACCCCTCCACTTT
CASRPGRGANSPLHF
>-|-|TRBV7-9|14|TRBJ2-3
TGTGCCAGCAGCTCCCGAGGGGGAACAGATACGCAGTATTTT
CASSSRGGTDTQYF
>-|-|TRBV3-1|14|TRBJ1-1
TGTGCCAGCAGCCAGGTTAACAGGGACACTGAAGCTTTCTTT
CASSQVNRDTEAFF
>-|-|TRBV3-1|15|TRBJ1-1
TGTGCCAGCAGCCAAGCGCGGGGAGGAAGCACTGAAGCTTTCTTT
CASSQARGGSTEAFF
>-|-|TRBV15|12|TRBJ1-1
TGTGCCACCAGCAGAGACCACCTTGAAGCTTTCTTT
CATSRDHLEAFF
>-|-|TRBV20-1|13|TRBJ2-1
TGCAGTGCTAGAGTTCGCCGATCGGATGAGCAGTTCTTC
CSARVRRSDEQFF
>-|TRBD2|TRBV3-1|17|TRBJ2-1
TGTGCCAGCAGCCAAGATTTCGGCGGGGGGTCTGGCAATGAGCAGTTCTTC
CASSQDFGGGSGNEQFF
>-|TRBD1|TRBV29-1|13|TRBJ2-1
TGCAGCGTTGCCGGACAGGGAGTGAATGAGCAGTTCTTC
CSVAGQGVNEQFF
>-|-|TRBV3-1|15|TRBJ1-2
TGTGCCAGCAGCCAAGATAATCAGGGAAAGAGGGGCTACACCTTC
CASSQDNQGKRGYTF
>-|TRBD2|TRBV20-1|14|TRBJ2-6
TGCAGTGCCCAGGGAGGGGCTGGGGCCAACGTCCTGACTTTC
CSAQGGAGANVLTF
>few|-|TRBV5-6|14|TRBJ1-1
TGTGCCAGCAGCTTGAGGGGTCCTAACACTGAAGCTTTCTTT
CASSLRGPNTEAFF
>-|-|TRBV20-1|13|TRBJ2-2
TGCAGTGCTAGAGCAGGGGAGTCCGGGGAGCTGTTTTTT
CSARAGESGELFF
>-|-|TRBV4-3|15|TRBJ1-4
TGCGCCAGCAGCCAAGAAGGCTCCGGGACCCCAAAACTGTTTTTT
CASSQEGSGTPKLFF
>-|TRBD1|TRBV18|14|TRBJ1-4
TGTGCCAGCTCCCCACGGGACAGTAATGAAAAACTGTTTTTT
CASSPRDSNEKLFF
>-|-|TRBV6-2/TRBV6-3|15|TRBJ1-5
TGTGCCAGCAGTTACTCGGCGGGGGCTGAGCAGCCCCAGCATTTT
CASSYSAGAEQPQHF
>few|-|TRBV18|11|TRBJ2-7
TGTGCCAGCCGGGTGGGCGACGAGCAGTACTTC
CASRVGDEQYF
>-|-|TRBV29-1|11|TRBJ2-3
TGCAGCTCAGGGGACCAAGATACGCAGTATTTT
CSSGDQDTQYF
>once|TRBD1|TRBV6-1|14|TRBJ1-1
TGTGCCAGCAGTAGGGACAGCATGAACACTGAAGCTTTCTTT
CASSRDSMNTEAFF
>-|TRBD1|TRBV12-3/TRBV12-4|14|TRBJ1-6
TGTGCCAGCAGTTTGACAGGGGGCGATTCACCCCTCCACTTT
CASSLTGGDSPLHF
>-|-|TRBV11-2|13|TRBJ2-7
TGTGCCAGCAGCGACACGTCCCGGGGCGAGCAGTACTTC
CASSDTSRGEQYF
>-|TRBD2|TRBV24-1|16|TRBJ2-5
TGTGCCACCAGTGACCTGACAGCGGGGTACCAAGAGACCCAGTACTTC
CATSDLTAGYQETQYF
>-|-|TRBV29-1|13|TRBJ1-1
TGCAGCGTTACCATTGGGGGGAACACTGAAGCTTTCTTT
CSVTIGGNTEAFF
>-|-|TRBV29-1|12|TRBJ1-3
TGCAGCGTTGGTCCAAGGGGAAACACCATATATTTT
CSVGPRGNTIYF
>-|-|TRBV6-2/TRBV6-3|13|TRBJ2-7
TGTGCCAGCAGTTACCGCAGGGACTACGAGCAGTACTTC
CASSYRRDYEQYF
>-|-|TRBV9|13|TRBJ2-3
TGTGCCAGCAGCGTAAGAACACCCGATACGCAGTATTTT
CASSVRTPDTQYF